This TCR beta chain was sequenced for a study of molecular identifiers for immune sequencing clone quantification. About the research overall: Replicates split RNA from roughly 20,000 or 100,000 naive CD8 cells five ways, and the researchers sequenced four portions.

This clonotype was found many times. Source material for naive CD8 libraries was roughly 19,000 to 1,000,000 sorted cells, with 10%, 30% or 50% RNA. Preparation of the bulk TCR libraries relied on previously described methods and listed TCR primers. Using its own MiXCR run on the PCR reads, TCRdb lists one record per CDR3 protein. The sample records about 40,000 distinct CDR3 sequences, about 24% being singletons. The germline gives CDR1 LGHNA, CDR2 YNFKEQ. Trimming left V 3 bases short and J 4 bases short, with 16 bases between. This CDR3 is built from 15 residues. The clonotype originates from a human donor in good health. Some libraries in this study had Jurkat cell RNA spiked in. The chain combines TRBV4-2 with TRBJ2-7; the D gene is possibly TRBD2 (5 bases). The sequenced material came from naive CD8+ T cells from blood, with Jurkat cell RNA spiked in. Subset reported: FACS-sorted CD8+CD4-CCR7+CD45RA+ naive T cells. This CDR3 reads CASSHYHSTGYEQYF. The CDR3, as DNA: TGTGCCAGCAGCCATTATCACTCCACGGGGTACGAGCAGTACTTC.